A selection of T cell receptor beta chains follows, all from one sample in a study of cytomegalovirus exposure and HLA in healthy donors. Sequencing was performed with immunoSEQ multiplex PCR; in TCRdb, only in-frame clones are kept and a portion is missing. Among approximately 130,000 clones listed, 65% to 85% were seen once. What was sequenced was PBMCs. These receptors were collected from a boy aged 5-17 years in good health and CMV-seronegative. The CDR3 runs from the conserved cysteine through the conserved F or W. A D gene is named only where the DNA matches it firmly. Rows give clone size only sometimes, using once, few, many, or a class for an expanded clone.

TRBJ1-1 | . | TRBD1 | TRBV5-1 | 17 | TGCGCCAGCAGCTTGGCGGGACAGGGGTCGGGGAACACTGAAGCTTTCTTT | CASSLAGQGSGNTEAFF
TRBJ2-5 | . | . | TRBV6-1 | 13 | TGTGCCAGCAGCCAGACTAGGAAAGAGACCCAGTACTTC | CASSQTRKETQYF
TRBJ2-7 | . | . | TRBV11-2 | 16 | TGTGCCAGCAGCTTAGATCCGGGACTCATAGGTCTCGAGCAGTACTTC | CASSLDPGLIGLEQYF
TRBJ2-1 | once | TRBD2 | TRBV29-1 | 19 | TGCAGCGTTGATGGGGCTGGTCCCGAAGCGGGATTGTCCTACAATGAGCAGTTCTTC | CSVDGAGPEAGLSYNEQFF
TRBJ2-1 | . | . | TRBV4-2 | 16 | TGTGCCAGCAGCCAATCTCGTGACAGATCCTCAGACTTCCGGTTCTTC | CASSQSRDRSSDFRFF
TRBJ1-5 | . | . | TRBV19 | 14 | TGTGCCAGTAGTATCGAGGTTAGAGGGCAGCCCCAGCATTTT | CASSIEVRGQPQHF
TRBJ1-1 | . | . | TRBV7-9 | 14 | TGTGCCAGCAGCTCACCTCCAGAGAACACTGAAGCTTTCTTT | CASSSPPENTEAFF
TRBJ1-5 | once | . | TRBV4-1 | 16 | TGCGCCAGCAGCCAAGATTCGCCCCTTGTGGGCCAGCCCCAGCATTTT | CASSQDSPLVGQPQHF
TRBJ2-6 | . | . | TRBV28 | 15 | TGTGCCAGCAGTTGGAGGGGGCCTGGGGCCAACGTCCTGACTTTC | CASSWRGPGANVLTF
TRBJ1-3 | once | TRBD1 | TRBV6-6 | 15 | TGTGCCAGCACCCAGAGGACAGGGCCTGGAAACACCATATATTTT | CASTQRTGPGNTIYF
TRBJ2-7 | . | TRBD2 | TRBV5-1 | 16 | TGCGCCAGCAGCTTGGCCAGCGGGAGCGGAGTCTACGAGCAGTACTTC | CASSLASGSGVYEQYF
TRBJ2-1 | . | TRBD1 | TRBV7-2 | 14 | TGTGCCAGCAGCCCCCACACAGGGGGCAATGAGCAGTTCTTC | CASSPHTGGNEQFF
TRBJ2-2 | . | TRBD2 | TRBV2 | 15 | TGTGCCAGCAGTGAAAGGGGACTAGCGGGCGGGGAGCTGTTTTTT | CASSERGLAGGELFF
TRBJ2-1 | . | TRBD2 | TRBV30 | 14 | TGTGCCTGGAGTTCCAGGATAGCGGGAGGGGAGCAGTTCTTC | CAWSSRIAGGEQFF
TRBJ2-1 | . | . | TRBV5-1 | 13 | TGCGCCAGCAATAAGGACAGAGGAGATGAGCAGTTCTTC | CASNKDRGDEQFF
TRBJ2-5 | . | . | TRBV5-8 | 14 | TGTGCCAGCAGCTTGCGTGGGGGCCGGGAGACCCAGTACTTC | CASSLRGGRETQYF
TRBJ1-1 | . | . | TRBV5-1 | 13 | TGCGCCAGCAGCGCCCGGGTGGCTAGCGGTGGTTTCTTT | CASSARVASGGFF
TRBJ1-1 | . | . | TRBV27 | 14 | TGTGCCAGCAGTTTCGTGGCGGGGGCAACTGAAGCTTTCTTT | CASSFVAGATEAFF
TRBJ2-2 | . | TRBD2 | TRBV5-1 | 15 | TGCGCCAGCAGCTTGGTCGCGGGAGTAACCGGGGAGCTGTTTTTT | CASSLVAGVTGELFF
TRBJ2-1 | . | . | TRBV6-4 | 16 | TGTGCCAGCAGTGAATACTGGGCAGAGGGGGTCGATGAGCAGTTCTTC | CASSEYWAEGVDEQFF
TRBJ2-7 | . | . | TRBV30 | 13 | TGTGCCTGGAGTTCCACAGGACCCTACGAGCAGTACTTC | CAWSSTGPYEQYF
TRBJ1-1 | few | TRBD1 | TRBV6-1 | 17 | TGTGCCAGCAGTGACCCTCCAGGGGGCTCCGTGAACACTGAAGCTTTCTTT | CASSDPPGGSVNTEAFF
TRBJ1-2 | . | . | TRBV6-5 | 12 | TGTGCCAGCAGTTCAGGGAACTATGGCTACACCTTC | CASSSGNYGYTF
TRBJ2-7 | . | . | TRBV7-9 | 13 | TGTTCCAGCAGCTTAGATCTAGTCGACGAGCAGTACTTC | CSSSLDLVDEQYF
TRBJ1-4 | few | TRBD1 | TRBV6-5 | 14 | TGTGCCAGCAGGCCGACAGGGGAAAGCGTAAAACTGTTTTTT | CASRPTGESVKLFF
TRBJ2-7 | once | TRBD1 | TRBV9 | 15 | TGTGCCAGCAGCCGCCGGGACAGCGACTCCTACGAGCAGTACTTC | CASSRRDSDSYEQYF
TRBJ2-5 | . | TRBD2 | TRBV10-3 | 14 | TGTGCCACTGGACTAGCGGGAGAGGGAGAGACCCAGTACTTC | CATGLAGEGETQYF
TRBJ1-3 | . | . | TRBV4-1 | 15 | TGCGCCAGCAGCCAAGATGCAGGCTCTGGAAACACCATATATTTT | CASSQDAGSGNTIYF
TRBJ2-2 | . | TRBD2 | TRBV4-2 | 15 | TGTGCCAGCAGCCCCTCTGGGAGGGTTGCCGGGGAGCTGTTTTTT | CASSPSGRVAGELFF
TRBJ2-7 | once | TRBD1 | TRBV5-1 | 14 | TGCGCCAGCAGCCCGGGGACAGGGGGCCCCGAGCAGTACTTC | CASSPGTGGPEQYF
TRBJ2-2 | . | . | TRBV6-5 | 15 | TGTGCCACCTACCGGGACTTATTCACCTGGGGGGAGCTGTTTTTT | CATYRDLFTWGELFF
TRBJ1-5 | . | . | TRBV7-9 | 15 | TGTGCCAGCAGCTTAGATCGACTGAATAATCAGCCCCAGCATTTT | CASSLDRLNNQPQHF
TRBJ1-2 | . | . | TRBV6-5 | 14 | TGTGCCAGCAGTTACAAGGGGGGGGCGTTCGGCTACACCTTC | CASSYKGGAFGYTF
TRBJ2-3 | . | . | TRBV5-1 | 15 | TGCGCCAGCAGCTCCCGGCAGGCTGTGACAGATACGCAGTATTTT | CASSSRQAVTDTQYF
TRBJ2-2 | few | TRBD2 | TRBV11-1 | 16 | TGTGCCAGCAGCTTATCCCCCCGGGGGGGCACCGGGGAGCTGTTTTTT | CASSLSPRGGTGELFF
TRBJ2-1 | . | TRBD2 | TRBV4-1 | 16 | TGCGCCAGCAGCCAGTCCGGGACTAGCGGGGGCAATGAGCAGTTCTTC | CASSQSGTSGGNEQFF
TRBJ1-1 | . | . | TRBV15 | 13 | TGTGCCACCAGCAGAGATAGCGGCACTGAAGCTTTCTTT | CATSRDSGTEAFF
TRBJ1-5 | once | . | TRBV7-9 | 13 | TGTGCCAGCAGCTACGACACTTATCAGCCCCAGCATTTT | CASSYDTYQPQHF
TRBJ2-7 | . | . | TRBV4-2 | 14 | TGTGCCAGCAGCCAAGAGGGGGCGACCTACGAGCAGTACTTC | CASSQEGATYEQYF